This T cell receptor beta chain was identified in a study of blood T cells in healthy people across ages. The V end was cut by 2 bases, the J end by 0 bases, with 14 bases between. The CDR3 is 16 amino acids. The germline gives CDR1 SGHRS, CDR2 YFSETQ. Together with a sample-barcoded 5' primer, a J-beta primer mix was included in a second PCR lasting about 6 to 12 cycles. One entry per CDR3 protein, called by TCRdb with MiXCR from the 5' RACE reads. The sample holds about 640,000 distinct CDR3 sequences, 58% seen once. Sequencing was performed on blood. This clonotype originated in a man aged 55-75 years in good health. The chain is built from TRBV5-1 and TRBJ1-2; a weak D match, TRBD1 (6 bases). The CDR3 DNA is TGCGCCAGCAGCTTCTCGGGGACACAAGCTAACTATGGCTACACCTTC. Translation gives CASSFSGTQANYGYTF.